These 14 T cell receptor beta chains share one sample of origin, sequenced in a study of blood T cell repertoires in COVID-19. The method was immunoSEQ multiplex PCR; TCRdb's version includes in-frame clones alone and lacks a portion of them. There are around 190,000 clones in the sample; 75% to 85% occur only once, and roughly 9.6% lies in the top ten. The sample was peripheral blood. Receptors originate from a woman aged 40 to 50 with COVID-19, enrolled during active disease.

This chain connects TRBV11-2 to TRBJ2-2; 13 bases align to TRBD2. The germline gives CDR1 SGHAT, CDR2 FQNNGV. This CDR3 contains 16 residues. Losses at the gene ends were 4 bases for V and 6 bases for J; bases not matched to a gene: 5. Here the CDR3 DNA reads TGTGCCAGCAGCTCCCGACTAGCGGGAGGAGCCGGGGAGCTGTTTTTT. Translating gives CASSSRLAGGAGELFF.

CDR3 residues: CASSSTLGGAEEPQHF. The CDR3 bases are TGTGCCAGCAGCTCGACCCTAGGAGGGGCCGAGGAGCCCCAGCATTTT. The V gene is TRBV7-9, the J gene TRBJ1-5; D might be TRBD1 (5 bases). The germline V and J ends were trimmed by 4 bases and 8 bases, with 21 bases remaining between them. Germline CDR1 SEHNR, CDR2 FQNEAQ (reference sequence). The CDR3 has 16 amino acids.

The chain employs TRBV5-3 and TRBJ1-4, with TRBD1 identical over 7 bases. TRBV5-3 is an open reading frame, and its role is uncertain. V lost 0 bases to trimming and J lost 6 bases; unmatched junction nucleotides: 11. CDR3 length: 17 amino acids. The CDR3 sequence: CARSLGDRIIPDEKLFF. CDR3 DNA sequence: TGTGCCAGAAGCTTGGGGGACAGAATTATTCCTGATGAAAAACTGTTTTTT.

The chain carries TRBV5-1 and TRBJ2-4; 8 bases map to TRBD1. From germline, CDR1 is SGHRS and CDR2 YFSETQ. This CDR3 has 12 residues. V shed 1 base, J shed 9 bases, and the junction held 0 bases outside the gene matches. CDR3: CASSLQGAIQYF. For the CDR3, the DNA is TGCGCCAGCAGCTTGCAGGGGGCCATTCAGTACTTC.

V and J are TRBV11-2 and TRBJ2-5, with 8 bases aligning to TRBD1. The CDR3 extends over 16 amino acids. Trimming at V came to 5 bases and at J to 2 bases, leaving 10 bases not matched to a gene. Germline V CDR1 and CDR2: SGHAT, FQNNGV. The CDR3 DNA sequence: TGTGCCAGCAGCCAAGGACAGGGTTCGGGGCAAGAGACCCAGTACTTC. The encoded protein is CASSQGQGSGQETQYF.

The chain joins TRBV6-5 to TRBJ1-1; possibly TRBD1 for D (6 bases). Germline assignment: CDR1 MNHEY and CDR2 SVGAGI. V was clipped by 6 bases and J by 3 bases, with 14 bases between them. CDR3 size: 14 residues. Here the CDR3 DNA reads TGTGCCAGCAGAAACAGGGTCCATTACACTGAAGCTTTCTTT. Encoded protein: CASRNRVHYTEAFF.

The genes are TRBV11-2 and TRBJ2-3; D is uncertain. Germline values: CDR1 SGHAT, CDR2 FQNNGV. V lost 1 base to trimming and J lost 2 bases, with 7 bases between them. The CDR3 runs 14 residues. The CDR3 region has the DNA TGTGCCAGCAGCTTAGGGCGGCCCACAGATACGCAGTATTTT. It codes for CASSLGRPTDTQYF.

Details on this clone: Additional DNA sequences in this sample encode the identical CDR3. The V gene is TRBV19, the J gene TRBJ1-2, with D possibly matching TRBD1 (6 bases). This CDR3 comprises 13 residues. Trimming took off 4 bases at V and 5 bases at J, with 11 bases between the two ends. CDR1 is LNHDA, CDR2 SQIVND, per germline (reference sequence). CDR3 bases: TGTGCCAGTAGTACCGACAGGCGATATGGCTACACCTTC. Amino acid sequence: CASSTDRRYGYTF.

Written as DNA, the CDR3 is TGTGCCACCAGCCCCGGGACAGGGTCCATGAACACTGAAGCTTTCTTT. As protein: CATSPGTGSMNTEAFF. This rearrangement joins TRBV15 to TRBJ1-1, with 9 bases that match TRBD1. V trimming: 5 bases; J trimming: 0 bases; junction bases outside the gene matches: 7. Germline V gene data show CDR1 as LNHNV and CDR2 as YYDKDF (reference sequence). This CDR3 has 16 amino acids.

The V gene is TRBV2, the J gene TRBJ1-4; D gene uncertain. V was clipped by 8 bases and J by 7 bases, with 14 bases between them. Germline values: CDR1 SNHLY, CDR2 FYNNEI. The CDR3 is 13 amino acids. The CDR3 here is CASLSEGIEKLFF. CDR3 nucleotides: TGTGCCAGCCTTTCGGAGGGAATTGAAAAACTGTTTTTT.

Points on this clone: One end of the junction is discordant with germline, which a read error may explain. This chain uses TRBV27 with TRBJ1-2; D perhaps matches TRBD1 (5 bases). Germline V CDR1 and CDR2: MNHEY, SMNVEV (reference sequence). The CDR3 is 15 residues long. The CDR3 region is CASSLSSQGGDGYTF. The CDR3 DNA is TGTGCCAGCAGTCTATCCTCGCAGGGAGGGGATGGCTACACCTTC.

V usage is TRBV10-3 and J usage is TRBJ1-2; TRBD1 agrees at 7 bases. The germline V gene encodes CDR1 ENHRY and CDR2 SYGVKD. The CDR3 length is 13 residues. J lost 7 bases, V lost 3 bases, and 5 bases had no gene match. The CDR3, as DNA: TGTGCCATCAGTGATGAGGGGGACAGTGGCTACACCTTC. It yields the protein CAISDEGDSGYTF.

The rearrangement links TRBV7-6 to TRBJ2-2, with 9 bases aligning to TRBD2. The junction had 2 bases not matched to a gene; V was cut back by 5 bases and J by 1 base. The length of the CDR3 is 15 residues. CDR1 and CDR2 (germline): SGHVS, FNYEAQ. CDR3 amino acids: CASSRSGGNTGELFF. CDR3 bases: TGTGCCAGCAGCCGTAGCGGGGGGAACACCGGGGAGCTGTTTTTT.

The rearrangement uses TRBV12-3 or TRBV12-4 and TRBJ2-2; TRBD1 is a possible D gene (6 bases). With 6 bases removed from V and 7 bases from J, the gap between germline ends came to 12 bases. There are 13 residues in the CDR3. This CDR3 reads CASRTGWHGELFF. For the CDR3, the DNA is TGTGCCAGCAGAACAGGGTGGCACGGGGAGCTGTTTTTT.